This T cell receptor beta chain was sequenced for a study of shared clonotypes between healthy human individuals. Germline lookup yields CDR1 MNHNY and CDR2 SVGAGI (reference sequence). V lost 5 bases to trimming and J lost 4 bases, with 19 bases between them. The CDR3 is 16 amino acids. PCR replicates from unsorted PBMC used 300 ng DNA, and this amount was some 31,000 T cell genomes. Here immunoSEQ multiplex PCR was the method, and the copy in TCRdb shows in-frame clones only, minus some. The sample gives 470,000 or so clones, roughly 80% of which show up once; approximately 12% is in the top ten. The sequence was collected from a woman between 40 and 55 years old in good health. Some clones in this sample may be carry-over from other donors' samples. The specimen was PBMCs. The chain is built from TRBV6-6 and TRBJ2-3; a possible D gene is TRBD2 (6 bases). The CDR3 nucleotides read TGTGCCAGCAGTGGGATGCGGAGGGAACCTGCAGATACGCAGTATTTT. It encodes CASSGMRREPADTQYF.